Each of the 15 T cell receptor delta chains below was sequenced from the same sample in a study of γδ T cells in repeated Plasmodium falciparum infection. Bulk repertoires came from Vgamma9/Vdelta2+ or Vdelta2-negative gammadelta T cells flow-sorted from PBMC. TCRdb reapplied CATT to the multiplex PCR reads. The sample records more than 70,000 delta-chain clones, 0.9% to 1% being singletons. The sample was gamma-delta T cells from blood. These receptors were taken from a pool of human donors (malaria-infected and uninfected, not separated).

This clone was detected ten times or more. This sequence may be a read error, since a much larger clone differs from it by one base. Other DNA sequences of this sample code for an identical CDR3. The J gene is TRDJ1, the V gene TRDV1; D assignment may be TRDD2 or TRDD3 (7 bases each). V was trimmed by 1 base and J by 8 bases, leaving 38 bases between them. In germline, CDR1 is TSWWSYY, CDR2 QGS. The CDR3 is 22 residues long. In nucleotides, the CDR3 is TGTGCTCTTGGGGAACCATTCCTACGGGTCACTACAGCTGGGGGCCGACTCAACAAACTCATCTTT. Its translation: CALGEPFLRVTTAGGRLNKLIF.

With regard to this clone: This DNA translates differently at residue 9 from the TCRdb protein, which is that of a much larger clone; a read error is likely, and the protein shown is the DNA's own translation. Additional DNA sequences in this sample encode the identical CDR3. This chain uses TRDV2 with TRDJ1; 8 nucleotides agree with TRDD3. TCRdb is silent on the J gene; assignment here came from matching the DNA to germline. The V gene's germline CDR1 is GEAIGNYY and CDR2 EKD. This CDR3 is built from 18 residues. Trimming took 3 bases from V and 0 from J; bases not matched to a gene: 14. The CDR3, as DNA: TGTGCCTGTGACCCATTACTGGGGGGTACCCCGTACACCGATAAACTCATCTTT. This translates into CACDPLLGGTPYTDKLIF.

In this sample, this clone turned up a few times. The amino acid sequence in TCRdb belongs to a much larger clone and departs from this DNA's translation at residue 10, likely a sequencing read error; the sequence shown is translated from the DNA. The CDR3 DNA reads as TGTGCTCTTGGGGAAGTCTATCTCTACGGCCTTTGGTCCGATAAACTCATCTTT. Protein product: CALGEVYLYGLWSDKLIF. The genes are TRDV1 and TRDJ1; no reliable D call. In the absence of a J gene in TCRdb, the DNA was matched to germline to assign it here. Trimming removed 2 bases from V and 3 bases from J, with 22 bases in between. Germline CDR1 TSWWSYY, CDR2 QGS. This CDR3 is 18 amino acids long.

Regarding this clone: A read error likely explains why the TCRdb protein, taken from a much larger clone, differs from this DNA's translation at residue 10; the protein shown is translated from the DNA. The DNA for the CDR3 is TGTGCTCTTGGGGTCCCGAGTCTCCGACCAAATGAGTACACCGATAAACTCATCTTT. It codes for CALGVPSLRPNEYTDKLIF. The chain combines TRDV1 with TRDJ1; D call uncertain. No J gene was available from TCRdb, and it was assigned here by a germline match of the DNA. V lost 4 bases and J 0 bases, leaving 24 bases between the germline ends. The CDR3 sequence is 19 residues long. Germline CDR1 TSWWSYY, CDR2 QGS.

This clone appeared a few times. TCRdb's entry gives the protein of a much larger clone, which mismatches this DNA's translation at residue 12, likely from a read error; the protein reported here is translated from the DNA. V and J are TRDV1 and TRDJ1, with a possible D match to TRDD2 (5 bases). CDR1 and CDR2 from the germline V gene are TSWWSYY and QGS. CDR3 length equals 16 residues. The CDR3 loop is CALGELTLLSTGKLIF. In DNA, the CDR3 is TGTGCTCTTGGGGAACTTACCCTTCTTAGTACCGGTAAACTCATCTTT.

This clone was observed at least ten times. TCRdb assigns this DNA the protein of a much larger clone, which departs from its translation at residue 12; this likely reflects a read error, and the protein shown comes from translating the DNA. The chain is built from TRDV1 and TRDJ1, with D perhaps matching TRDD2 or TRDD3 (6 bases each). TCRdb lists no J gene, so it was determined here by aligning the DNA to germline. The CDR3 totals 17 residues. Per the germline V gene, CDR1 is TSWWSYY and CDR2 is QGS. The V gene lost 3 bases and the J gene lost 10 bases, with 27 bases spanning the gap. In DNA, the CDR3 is TGTGCTCTTGGGGAGCCTTCCCCTTCTTTGGGGGGGGCCAGACTCATCTTT. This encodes CALGEPSPSLGGARLIF.

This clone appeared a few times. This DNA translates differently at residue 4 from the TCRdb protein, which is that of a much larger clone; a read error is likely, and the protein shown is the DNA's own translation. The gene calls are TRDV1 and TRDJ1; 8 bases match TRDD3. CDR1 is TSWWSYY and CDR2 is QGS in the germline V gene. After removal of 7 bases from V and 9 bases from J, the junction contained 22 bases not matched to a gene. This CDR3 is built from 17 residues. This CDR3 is CALEDHSCYWGVRQLIF. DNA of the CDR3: TGTGCTCTTGAGGATCATTCTTGTTACTGGGGGGTCCGGCAACTCATCTTT.

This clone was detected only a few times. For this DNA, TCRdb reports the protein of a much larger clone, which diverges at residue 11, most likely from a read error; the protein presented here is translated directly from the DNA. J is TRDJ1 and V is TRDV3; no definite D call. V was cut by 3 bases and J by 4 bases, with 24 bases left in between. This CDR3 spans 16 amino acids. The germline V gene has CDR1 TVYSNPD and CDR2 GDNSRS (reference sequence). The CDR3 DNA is TGTGCCTTCATCCGACCCTGTCGGGGTTACATCGATAAACTCATCTTT. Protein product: CAFIRPCRGYIDKLIF.

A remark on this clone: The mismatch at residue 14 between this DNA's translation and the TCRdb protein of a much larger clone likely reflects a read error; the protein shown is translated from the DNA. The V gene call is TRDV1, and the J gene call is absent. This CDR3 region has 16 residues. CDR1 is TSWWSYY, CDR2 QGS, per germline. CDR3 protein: CALGVPGTLFTDKFIF. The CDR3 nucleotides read TGTGCTCTTGGGGTCCCGGGGACCCTCTTCACCGATAAATTCATCTTT.

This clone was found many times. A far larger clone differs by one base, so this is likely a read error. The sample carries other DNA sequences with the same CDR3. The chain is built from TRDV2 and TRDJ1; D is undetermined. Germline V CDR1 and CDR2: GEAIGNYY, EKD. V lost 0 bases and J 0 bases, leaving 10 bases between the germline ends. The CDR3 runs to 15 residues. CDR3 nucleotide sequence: TGTGCCTGTGACACCGTAGTGCCAGACACCGATAAACTCATCTTT. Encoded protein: CACDTVVPDTDKLIF.

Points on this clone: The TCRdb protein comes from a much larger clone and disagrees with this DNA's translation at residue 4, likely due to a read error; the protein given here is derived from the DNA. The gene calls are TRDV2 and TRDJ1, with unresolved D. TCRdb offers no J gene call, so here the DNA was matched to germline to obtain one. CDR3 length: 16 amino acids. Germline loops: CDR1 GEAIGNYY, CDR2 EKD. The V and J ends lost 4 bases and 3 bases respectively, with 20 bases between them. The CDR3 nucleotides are TGTGCCTGTGAGCAATGCCGCCCCTCCAAGCCCGATAAACTCATCTTT. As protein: CACEQCRPSKPDKLIF.

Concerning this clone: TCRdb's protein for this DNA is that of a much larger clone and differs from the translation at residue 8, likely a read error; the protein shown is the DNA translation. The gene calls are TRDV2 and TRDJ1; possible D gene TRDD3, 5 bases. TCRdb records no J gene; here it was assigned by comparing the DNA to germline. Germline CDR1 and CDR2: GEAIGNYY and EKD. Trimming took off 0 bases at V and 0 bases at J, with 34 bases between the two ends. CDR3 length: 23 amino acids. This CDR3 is CACDTVGRGGDWNHKEYTDKLIF. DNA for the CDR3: TGTGCCTGTGACACCGTTGGCCGCGGCGGGGACTGGAACCATAAGGAGTACACCGATAAACTCATCTTT.

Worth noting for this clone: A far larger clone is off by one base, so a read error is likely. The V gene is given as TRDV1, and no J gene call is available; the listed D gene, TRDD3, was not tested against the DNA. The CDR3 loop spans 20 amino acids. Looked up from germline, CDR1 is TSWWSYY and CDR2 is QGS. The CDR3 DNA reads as TGTGCTCTTGGGATCAACCCCTGGACTGATACGCAAAGTGATACCGATAAACTCATCTTC. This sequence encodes CALGINPWTDTQSDTDKLIF.

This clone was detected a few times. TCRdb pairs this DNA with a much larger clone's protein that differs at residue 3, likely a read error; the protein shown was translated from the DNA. The CDR3 protein is CAYDLVLGDTRYTDKLIF. The CDR3 DNA reads as TGTGCCTATGACCTGGTACTGGGGGACACCCGATACACCGATAAACTCATCTTT. This chain joins TRDV2 and TRDJ1, with 9 bases identical to TRDD3. The J gene was missing in TCRdb and was found by matching the end of the DNA to germline. Per germline, CDR1 GEAIGNYY and CDR2 EKD. The length of the CDR3 is 18 residues.

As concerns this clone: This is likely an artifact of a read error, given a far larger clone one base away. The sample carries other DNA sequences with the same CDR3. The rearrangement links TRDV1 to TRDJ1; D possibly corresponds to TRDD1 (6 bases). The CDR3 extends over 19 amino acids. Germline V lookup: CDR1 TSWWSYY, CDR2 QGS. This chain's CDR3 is CALGEIWFPRNTYTDKLIF. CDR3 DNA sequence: TGTGCTCTTGGGGAAATATGGTTCCCCCGAAATACTTACACCGATAAGCTCATCTTT.